The 32 T cell receptor beta chains below were found in one sample sequenced in a study of blood T cell repertoires in COVID-19. Using immunoSEQ multiplex PCR, the repertoire was profiled, and TCRdb retains in-frame clones only, with some absent. The sample holds approximately 63,000 clones, 65% to 80% seen once. The specimen sequenced was peripheral blood. These receptor sequences come from a woman in her 70s with acute or convalescent COVID-19.

The J gene is TRBJ2-1, the V gene TRBV10-3; possibly TRBD2 for D (5 bases). This CDR3 is built from 13 residues. V lost 4 bases, J lost 5 bases, and 9 bases lay in between. Germline CDR1 ENHRY, CDR2 SYGVKD. CDR3 region: CAISVSGDNEQFF. DNA for the CDR3: TGTGCCATCAGTGTTTCCGGGGACAATGAGCAGTTCTTC.

J is TRBJ2-5 and V is TRBV6-5, with a tentative D call TRBD1 (5 bases). The CDR3 sequence is 12 residues long. From germline, CDR1 is MNHEY and CDR2 SVGAGI. Deletions cut 8 bases from V and 2 bases from J, with 9 bases between. The CDR3 loop reads CASGAVQETQYF. DNA of the CDR3: TGTGCCAGCGGGGCGGTACAAGAGACCCAGTACTTC.

V and J are TRBV7-3 and TRBJ2-2; D gene ambiguous. CDR1 and CDR2 (germline): SGHTA, FQGTGA. V was shortened by 1 base and J by 8 bases, with 14 bases between the two germline ends. The CDR3 sequence is 15 residues long. CDR3 amino acids: CASSLNPRVVGELFF. The CDR3 nucleotides are TGTGCCAGCAGCTTAAACCCTCGGGTTGTTGGGGAGCTGTTTTTT.

The genes are TRBV6-6 and TRBJ1-1, with D possibly being TRBD1 (5 bases). The CDR3 covers 15 residues. V dropped 0 bases and J dropped 5 bases, with 13 bases sitting between them. Per germline, CDR1 MNHNY and CDR2 SVGAGI (reference sequence). The CDR3 DNA sequence: TGTGCCAGCAGTTACTCTGCGGGGGAGGGAACTGAAGCTTTCTTT. It translates to CASSYSAGEGTEAFF.

This clone was found a few times. V is TRBV9 and J is TRBJ1-1, with a possible D match to TRBD1 (5 bases). The germline CDR1 and CDR2 sequences are SGDLS and YYNGEE. V lost 1 base to trimming and J lost 1 base, with 5 bases between them. The CDR3 extends over 13 amino acids. In DNA, the CDR3 is TGTGCCAGCAGCGTAAGGGGGAACACTGAAGCTTTCTTT. Its translation: CASSVRGNTEAFF.

The genes are TRBV6-5 and TRBJ1-5; the D gene is possibly TRBD1 (5 bases). CDR3 length equals 15 residues. CDR1 and CDR2 from the germline V gene are MNHEY and SVGAGI. V lost 7 bases to trimming and J lost 3 bases, with 16 bases between them. The CDR3 sequence is CASTLSGGYNQPQHF. In nucleotides, the CDR3 is TGTGCCAGCACTCTGAGTGGGGGGTACAATCAGCCCCAGCATTTT.

There are a few counts of this clone. The chain combines TRBV7-2 with TRBJ2-7, with 7 positions matching TRBD1. CDR1 is SGHTA and CDR2 is FQGNSA in the germline V gene. Unmatched junction bases numbered 17, after V lost 0 bases and J lost 3 bases. This CDR3 contains 19 residues. CDR3 nucleotides: TGTGCCAGCAGCTTAGCATCAGGTCGTAGGAGACAGGGTAACTACGAGCAGTACTTC. It yields the protein CASSLASGRRRQGNYEQYF.

This clone has a handful of counts. The V call is TRBV6-4, the J call TRBJ2-1; TRBD2 might be the D (6 bases). The CDR3 loop spans 13 amino acids. V was trimmed by 3 bases and J by 7 bases, leaving 10 bases between them. Germline CDR1 MRHNA, CDR2 SNTAGT. The CDR3 sequence: CASSETSVNEQFF. The DNA for the CDR3 is TGTGCCAGCAGTGAGACTAGTGTGAATGAGCAGTTCTTC.

The chain combines TRBV2 with TRBJ2-7; 8 bases are shared with TRBD2. CDR3 size: 12 residues. Germline CDR1 and CDR2: SNHLY and FYNNEI. Trimming removed 10 bases from V and 2 bases from J; junction bases left unmatched: 4. The CDR3 region is CATSGLAYEQYF. The CDR3 DNA reads as TGTGCCACCTCGGGACTAGCCTACGAGCAGTACTTC.

The rearrangement links TRBV3-1 (or the pseudogene TRBV3-2) to TRBJ1-5; D unclear. In germline, CDR1 is LGHDT, CDR2 YNNKEL (reference sequence). CDR3 length equals 13 residues. Trimming stripped 2 bases from V and 0 bases from J, with 2 bases between. In DNA, the CDR3 is TGTGCCAGCAGCCAATATAGCAATCAGCCCCAGCATTTT. Translated: CASSQYSNQPQHF.

V gene TRBV19 combines with J gene TRBJ1-1; D might be TRBD1 (6 bases). The germline V gene encodes CDR1 LNHDA and CDR2 SQIVND (reference sequence). The CDR3 length is 16 residues. V was cut by 3 bases and J by 6 bases, with 20 bases left in between. The CDR3 DNA sequence: TGTGCCAGTAGTATTTTCCTCGGGCAGGGGAGCCCTGAAGCTTTCTTT. The encoded protein is CASSIFLGQGSPEAFF. Full variable domain (rest looked up from reference TRBV19 and TRBJ1-1): DGGITQSPKYLFRKEGQNVTLSCEQNLNHDAMYWYRQDPGQGLRLIYYSQIVNDFQKGDIAEGYSVSREKKESFPLTVTSAQKNPTAFYLCASSIFLGQGSPEAFFGQGTRLTVV.

The J gene is TRBJ1-2, the V gene TRBV18; D gene unclear. Trimming stripped 1 base from V and 8 bases from J, with 20 bases between. This CDR3 has 16 residues. CDR1 is KGHSH, CDR2 LQKENI, per germline. CDR3 in amino acids: CASSPLSSGSASGYTF. CDR3 coding DNA: TGTGCCAGCTCACCACTCTCCTCCGGGTCCGCCTCGGGCTACACCTTC.

The chain combines TRBV7-9 with TRBJ1-2, with TRBD1 matching 10 bases. V lost 5 bases, J lost 7 bases, and 4 bases stayed unmatched. CDR3 length: 13 residues. Per germline, CDR1 SEHNR and CDR2 FQNEAQ (reference sequence). CDR3 DNA sequence: TGTGCCAGCAGCCAGACAGGGGGCTCTGGCTACACCTTC. This gives the protein CASSQTGGSGYTF.

The chain joins TRBV2 to TRBJ2-1, with D uncertain. Germline loops: CDR1 SNHLY, CDR2 FYNNEI. The CDR3 sequence is 11 residues long. The germline V and J ends were trimmed by 7 bases and 8 bases, with 9 bases remaining between them. The CDR3 loop is CASTVAHEQFF. The DNA of the CDR3 is TGTGCCAGCACCGTGGCACATGAGCAGTTCTTC.

V usage is TRBV28 and J usage is TRBJ1-2, with no clear D. This CDR3 is 14 amino acids long. Germline lookup yields CDR1 MDHEN and CDR2 SYDVKM. V lost 5 bases, J lost 1 base, and 11 bases lay in between. Written as DNA, the CDR3 is TGTGCCAGCAGTGTGCTCCAGGATAACTATGGCTACACCTTC. It translates to CASSVLQDNYGYTF.

V usage is TRBV29-1 and J usage is TRBJ2-6, with 7 bases identical to TRBD2. CDR3 length equals 14 residues. Germline V CDR1 and CDR2: SQVTM, ANQGSEA. The chain's CDR3 is CRAVGGRGANVLTF. The CDR3 DNA sequence: TGCCGCGCGGTGGGGGGGAGAGGGGCCAACGTCCTGACTTTC.

The V and J genes are TRBV6-6 and TRBJ2-5; 14 nucleotides align to TRBD2. CDR1 and CDR2 from the germline V gene are MNHNY and SVGAGI (reference sequence). Germline trimming cut 6 bases from V and 4 bases from J; bases unmatched to any gene: 7. The CDR3 is 16 amino acids. CDR3 region: CASRSSGTSGGETQYF. Here the CDR3 DNA reads TGTGCCAGCAGAAGTTCCGGGACTAGCGGGGGAGAGACCCAGTACTTC.

The chain is built from TRBV13 and TRBJ1-1; D remains ambiguous. V was shortened by 5 bases and J by 2 bases, with 3 bases between the two germline ends. This CDR3 contains 11 residues. The V gene's germline CDR1 is PRHDT and CDR2 FYEKMQ (reference sequence). CDR3: CASSINTEAFF. The CDR3 DNA follows: TGTGCCAGCAGCATAAACACTGAAGCTTTCTTT.

Only one count was recorded for this clone. J is TRBJ1-6 and V is TRBV7-9; D not resolved. CDR1 SEHNR and CDR2 FQNEAQ come from the germline V gene (reference sequence). The CDR3 consists of 14 residues. Trimming left V 1 base short and J 7 bases short, with 8 bases between. The CDR3 DNA follows: TGTGCCAGCAGCTTAGGTAGTCGCAATTCACCCCTCCACTTT. Translating it yields CASSLGSRNSPLHF.

CDR3 sequence (DNA): TGTGCCAGCAGCGGACAGGGGAATGAGCAGTTCTTC. Amino acid sequence: CASSGQGNEQFF. The genes are TRBV6-6 and TRBJ2-1, with TRBD1 matching over 9 bases. The trim removed 6 bases at V and 7 bases at J, leaving 1 base unmatched. The CDR3 is 12 amino acids. The germline gives CDR1 MNHNY, CDR2 SVGAGI (reference sequence).

The rearrangement links TRBV3-1 (or the pseudogene TRBV3-2) to TRBJ2-1; D gene unclear. V dropped 1 base and J dropped 12 bases, with 10 bases sitting between them. Germline V gives CDR1 LGHDT, CDR2 YNNKEL (reference sequence). The CDR3 length is 12 residues. Here the CDR3 DNA reads TGTGCCAGCAGCCAAGGCTTTACTATGCAGTTCTTC. Amino acid sequence: CASSQGFTMQFF.

This chain links TRBV7-2 with TRBJ2-5, with D tentatively TRBD2 (5 bases). V dropped 6 bases and J dropped 4 bases, with 12 bases sitting between them. Looked up from germline, CDR1 is SGHTA and CDR2 is FQGNSA. This CDR3 is built from 13 residues. CDR3 amino acids: CASRDLGGETQYF. The CDR3 region has the DNA TGTGCCAGCAGAGATCTCGGAGGAGAGACCCAGTACTTC.

CDR3 nucleotides: TGTGCCAGCAGCCACCGACAGGGCACAGATACGCAGTATTTT. Its translation: CASSHRQGTDTQYF. The chain is built from TRBV5-4 and TRBJ2-3; possible D gene TRBD1, 6 bases. Germline assignment: CDR1 SGHNT and CDR2 YYREEE (reference sequence). The V end lost 4 bases, the J end lost 1 base, and 10 bases lay between the germline ends. The CDR3 has 14 amino acids.

The rearrangement uses TRBV5-1 and TRBJ2-3; TRBD2 matches 9 bases. Germline V gives CDR1 SGHRS, CDR2 YFSETQ. The length of the CDR3 is 14 residues. With 6 bases clipped from V and 3 bases from J, the junction kept 5 bases outside the gene matches. CDR3 region: CASKSGGMTDTQYF. The CDR3 DNA sequence: TGCGCCAGCAAAAGCGGGGGGATGACAGATACGCAGTATTTT. The variable domain in full, completed from reference TRBV5-1 and TRBJ2-3, reads KAGVTQTPRYLIKTRGQQVTLSCSPISGHRSVSWYQQTPGQGLQFLFEYFSETQRNKGNFPGRFSGRQFSNSRSEMNVSTLELGDSALYLCASKSGGMTDTQYFGPGTRLTVL.

V usage is TRBV7-2 and J usage is TRBJ2-1; TRBD2 aligns across 9 bases. V lost 1 base, J lost 7 bases, and 2 bases stayed unmatched. The CDR3 contains 14 residues. Looked up from germline, CDR1 is SGHTA and CDR2 is FQGNSA. The CDR3 region has the DNA TGTGCCAGCAGCTTAGGACTAGCGGCAAATGAGCAGTTCTTC. Translation gives CASSLGLAANEQFF.

The chain couples TRBV5-3 to TRBJ2-7, with 12 bases matching TRBD1. TRBV5-3 is placed among ORFs of uncertain function. The CDR3 length is 15 residues. V lost 4 bases, J lost 3 bases, and 5 bases stayed unmatched. The CDR3 coding sequence is TGTGCCAGAAGCGACCGGGACAGGGGGCTCTACGAGCAGTACTTC. It is translated as CARSDRDRGLYEQYF.

V and J are TRBV23-1 and TRBJ2-2; D gene uncertain. TRBV23-1 is an open reading frame whose function is uncertain. The CDR3 consists of 16 residues. V lost 4 bases, J lost 0 bases, and 12 bases lay in between. The CDR3 DNA sequence: TGCGCCAGCAGTCTTCAGGCGATCCCGAACACCGGGGAGCTGTTTTTT. This codes for CASSLQAIPNTGELFF.

On this clone itself: Being one base from a much bigger clone, this may be a read error. The sample contains more than one DNA sequence encoding this CDR3. This sequence joins TRBV18 and TRBJ1-5, with 9 bases lining up with TRBD1. Per the germline V gene, CDR1 is KGHSH and CDR2 is LQKENI. CDR3 length equals 15 residues. Trimming cost V 3 bases and J 2 bases; bases outside gene matches: 2. The CDR3 DNA sequence: TGTGCCAGCTCACCCGACAGGGGGGGCAATCAGCCCCAGCATTTT. Translating it yields CASSPDRGGNQPQHF.

The rearrangement uses TRBV4-2 and TRBJ2-5, with TRBD2 matching 11 bases. Germline loops: CDR1 LGHNA, CDR2 YNFKEQ. The CDR3 totals 18 residues. The V gene end was trimmed by 1 base and the J gene end by 5 bases; junction bases not matched to a gene: 12. The CDR3 here is CASSQGYSLAGGGETQYF. CDR3 in DNA: TGTGCCAGCAGCCAAGGGTATAGTCTAGCGGGGGGTGGGGAGACCCAGTACTTC.

The chain couples TRBV5-6 to TRBJ1-5; the D is unclear. CDR1 is SGHDT and CDR2 is YYEEEE in the germline V gene. The CDR3 runs to 12 residues. V shed 3 bases and J shed 5 bases, with 6 bases lying between them. CDR3 sequence: CASSSNYQPQHF. In DNA form, the CDR3 reads TGTGCCAGCAGCTCAAACTATCAGCCCCAGCATTTT. Combining the CDR3 with reference TRBV5-6 and TRBJ1-5 gives the whole variable domain DAGVTQSPTHLIKTRGQQVTLRCSPKSGHDTVSWYQQALGQGPQFIFQYYEEEERQRGNFPDRFSGHQFPNYSSELNVNALLLGDSALYLCASSSNYQPQHFGDGTRLSIL.

V gene TRBV11-2 combines with J gene TRBJ1-2, with D possibly TRBD1 on 5 matching bases. The V end lost 5 bases, the J end lost 8 bases, and 15 bases lay between the germline ends. CDR1 and CDR2 from the germline V gene are SGHAT and FQNNGV. This CDR3 has 13 amino acids. The CDR3 sequence is CASSPIRDSGYTF. The CDR3 nucleotides are TGTGCCAGCAGCCCCATACGAGACAGCGGCTACACCTTC. Together with reference TRBV11-2 and TRBJ1-2, the CDR3 gives the full variable domain: EAGVAQSPRYKIIEKRQSVAFWCNPISGHATLYWYQQILGQGPKLLIQFQNNGVVDDSQLPKDRFSAERLKGVDSTLKIQPAKLEDSAVYLCASSPIRDSGYTFGSGTRLTVV.

This clone was detected only a few times. In the same sample, other DNA sequences code for this CDR3. The chain combines TRBV18 with TRBJ2-3; no reliable D call. Per the germline V gene, CDR1 is KGHSH and CDR2 is LQKENI. The V and J ends lost 3 bases and 0 bases respectively, with 4 bases between them. CDR3 length: 13 residues. The CDR3 region has the DNA TGTGCCAGCTCACCCCCAAGCACAGATACGCAGTATTTT. The encoded protein is CASSPPSTDTQYF.